The 20 T cell receptor beta chains below were found in one sample sequenced in a study of Ad26.COV2.S vaccination and SARS-CoV-2 variants (dated by TCRdb to about 2021). Library preparation used the immunoSEQ multiplex PCR assay. The clones in this table, taken by TCRdb from immuneACCESS, are in-frame only. Not every clone is retained; where verified, under half of the shortfall comes from an unresolved V gene, and the cause of the rest is unknown. For this sample the table gives 350,000 to 500,000 clones, of which 90% were detected only once. The top ten clones comprise under 4.5% of the sample. What the treatment or condition label conveys for this sample: around 19 received Ad26.COV2.S at low or high dose, single or two shots; roughly 5 received placebo; per-sample allocation not given. For vaccine and placebo recipients, the sequenced repertoires came from samples collected on day 63 after the first injection.

Source: peripheral blood, taken in a trial of Ad26.COV2.S vaccine versus placebo. These receptors all come from a person aged 18-65 years who received the Ad26.COV2.S COVID-19 vaccine or a placebo.

The chain links TRBV7-8 to TRBJ2-2; D is possibly TRBD1 (6 bases). The CDR3 consists of 15 residues. Germline loops: CDR1 SGHVS, CDR2 FQNEAQ. Trimming removed 5 bases from V and 6 bases from J, with 16 bases in between. CDR3 sequence (DNA): TGTGCCAGCAGCCCAACGACAGGAGCGGCCGGGGAGCTGTTTTTT. Encoded protein: CASSPTTGAAGELFF.

In its sample, this clone was seen once. V and J are TRBV6-6 and TRBJ2-2, with TRBD1 matching 9 bases. The CDR3 loop spans 16 amino acids. V was pared by 5 bases and J by 4 bases, with 8 bases of the junction left unmatched. Per germline, CDR1 MNHNY and CDR2 SVGAGI (reference sequence). The CDR3, as DNA: TGTGCCAGCAGTCCGCCAGGACAGGGGAGCACCGGGGAGCTGTTTTTT. The encoded protein is CASSPPGQGSTGELFF.

In its sample, this clone was seen once. The gene calls are TRBV3-1 (or the pseudogene TRBV3-2) and TRBJ2-4; 11 bases are a match to TRBD2. V lost 4 bases to trimming and J lost 8 bases; unmatched junction nucleotides: 10. This CDR3 region has 16 residues. The germline CDR1 and CDR2 sequences are LGHDT and YNNKEL (reference sequence). The CDR3, as DNA: TGTGCCAGCAGCCTGAGGACTAGCGGGCCACGGGACATTCAGTACTTC. Amino acids: CASSLRTSGPRDIQYF.

The CDR3 DNA is TGTGCCAGCAGCCAGGACAGGGCCACCTACAATGAGCAGTTCTTC. It yields the protein CASSQDRATYNEQFF. The rearrangement joins TRBV7-9 to TRBJ2-1, with 8 bases aligning to TRBD1. The CDR3 totals 15 residues. Losses at the gene ends were 5 bases for V and 2 bases for J; bases not matched to a gene: 5. Germline V CDR1 and CDR2: SEHNR, FQNEAQ (reference sequence).

V usage is TRBV7-2 and J usage is TRBJ1-6; D is perhaps TRBD1 (5 bases). Germline V CDR1 and CDR2: SGHTA, FQGNSA. Trimming removed 5 bases from V and 7 bases from J, with 15 bases in between. This CDR3 comprises 15 residues. The CDR3 DNA sequence: TGTGCCAGCAGCATTTCCGGGGGGATCAATTCACCCCTCCACTTT. It encodes CASSISGGINSPLHF.

The chain combines TRBV27 with TRBJ2-1, with TRBD2 matching over 14 bases. V was pared by 5 bases and J by 13 bases, with 10 bases of the junction left unmatched. CDR1 is MNHEY and CDR2 is SMNVEV in the germline V gene (reference sequence). This CDR3 is built from 15 residues. DNA of the CDR3: TGTGCCAGCAGTGTACCGGGACTAGCGGGAGTCAGTCAGTTCTTC. It is translated as CASSVPGLAGVSQFF.

CDR3: CASTGLAGGGEQYF. In DNA form, the CDR3 reads TGTGCCAGCACGGGACTAGCGGGCGGCGGCGAGCAGTACTTC. This rearrangement joins TRBV2 to TRBJ2-7; 12 bases map to TRBD2. The CDR3 consists of 14 residues. Losses at the gene ends were 7 bases for V and 6 bases for J; bases not matched to a gene: 7. Germline CDR1 is SNHLY and CDR2 is FYNNEI. Combining the CDR3 with reference TRBV2 and TRBJ2-7 gives the whole variable domain EPEVTQTPSHQVTQMGQEVILRCVPISNHLYFYWYRQILGQKVEFLVSFYNNEISEKSEIFDDQFSVERPDGSNFTLKIRSTKLEDSAMYFCASTGLAGGGEQYFGPGTRLTVT.

CDR3 sequence: CASSEAGSYEQYF. The CDR3 DNA sequence: TGTGCCAGCAGTGAGGCAGGGTCCTACGAGCAGTACTTC. The chain recombines TRBV6-1 with TRBJ2-7, with a tentative D call TRBD1 (5 bases). Trimming stripped 3 bases from V and 1 base from J, with 7 bases between. Per the germline V gene, CDR1 is MNHNS and CDR2 is SASEGT. The CDR3 runs to 13 residues.

The CDR3 DNA reads TGTGCCAGCAGCTTTGGTTTCGGGGGAGGGCCCTCGGGCGAGCAGTACTTC. The encoded protein is CASSFGFGGGPSGEQYF. J is TRBJ2-7 and V is TRBV11-2, with 7 bases identical to TRBD2. CDR3 length equals 17 residues. In germline, CDR1 is SGHAT, CDR2 FQNNGV. V lost 3 bases, J lost 6 bases, and 17 bases stayed unmatched.

J is TRBJ2-3 and V is TRBV9, with D perhaps assigned TRBD1 or TRBD2 (5 bases each). The CDR3 length is 14 residues. Germline V lookup: CDR1 SGDLS, CDR2 YYNGEE. Trimming removed 3 bases at V and 0 bases at J, with 8 bases between. In DNA, the CDR3 is TGTGCCAGCAGCGCGGGGCTCAGCACAGATACGCAGTATTTT. This translates into CASSAGLSTDTQYF.

The chain is built from TRBV6-5 and TRBJ1-5, with unresolved D. This CDR3 is 15 amino acids long. Trimming cost V 0 bases and J 4 bases, with 10 bases left between them. The germline gives CDR1 MNHEY, CDR2 SVGAGI. CDR3 region: CASSYSASGNQPQHF. CDR3 DNA: TGTGCCAGCAGTTACTCGGCTTCTGGGAATCAGCCCCAGCATTTT.

This chain links TRBV28 with TRBJ1-1; 8 bases are shared with TRBD1. CDR1 is MDHEN, CDR2 SYDVKM, per germline. This CDR3 comprises 15 residues. V was pared by 5 bases and J by 1 base, with 6 bases of the junction left unmatched. The DNA for the CDR3 is TGTGCCAGCAGTCTGACCGGGACAGGGAACACTGAAGCTTTCTTT. Protein product: CASSLTGTGNTEAFF.

J is TRBJ2-6 and V is TRBV6-2 or TRBV6-3; the D is unclear. Trimming stripped 0 bases from V and 4 bases from J, with 4 bases between. Germline values: CDR1 MNHEY, CDR2 SVGEGT. This CDR3 is 14 amino acids long. The CDR3 loop reads CASSYSRGANVLTF. The CDR3 DNA follows: TGTGCCAGCAGTTACTCTCGGGGGGCCAACGTCCTGACTTTC.

This chain joins TRBV2 and TRBJ1-6; a weak D match, TRBD1 (5 bases). With 0 bases removed from V and 0 bases from J, the gap between germline ends came to 12 bases. CDR3 size: 18 residues. The germline V gene encodes CDR1 SNHLY and CDR2 FYNNEI. CDR3 region: CASSEAARQSSYNSPLHF. In DNA form, the CDR3 reads TGTGCCAGCAGTGAAGCAGCGCGACAGAGCTCCTATAATTCACCCCTCCACTTT.

The chain has TRBV30 and TRBJ1-1; D is uncertain. Trimming removed 0 bases from V and 1 base from J, with 6 bases in between. The CDR3 runs to 13 residues. CDR1 GTSNPN and CDR2 SVGIG come from the germline V gene (reference sequence). The CDR3 region is CAWSVRANTEAFF. In DNA form, the CDR3 reads TGTGCCTGGAGTGTACGAGCGAACACTGAAGCTTTCTTT.

The V gene is TRBV29-1, the J gene TRBJ2-7, with 10 bases that match TRBD2. In germline, CDR1 is SQVTM, CDR2 ANQGSEA. The CDR3 consists of 13 residues. V was pared by 4 bases and J by 6 bases, with 6 bases of the junction left unmatched. The CDR3 loop reads CSVGALAGVEQYF. In DNA, the CDR3 is TGCAGCGTTGGAGCTCTAGCGGGAGTCGAGCAGTACTTC.

The chain links TRBV28 to TRBJ1-3; D not resolved. Germline V gene sequence: CDR1 MDHEN, CDR2 SYDVKM. This CDR3 contains 15 residues. V lost 3 bases to trimming and J lost 6 bases, with 15 bases between them. The CDR3 region is CASSFGLGIVNTIYF. CDR3 DNA sequence: TGTGCCAGCAGTTTCGGGTTAGGGATTGTAAACACCATATATTTT.

This rearrangement joins TRBV29-1 to TRBJ2-5; the D is unclear. Per the germline V gene, CDR1 is SQVTM and CDR2 is ANQGSEA. V lost 6 bases, J lost 2 bases, and 10 bases lay in between. This CDR3 has 12 residues. Here the CDR3 DNA reads TGCAGCGTCACGACAAATCAAGAGACCCAGTACTTC. Encoded protein: CSVTTNQETQYF.

J is TRBJ1-1 and V is TRBV11-2, with TRBD1 matching 9 bases. Germline V CDR1 and CDR2: SGHAT, FQNNGV. After removal of 5 bases from V and 2 bases from J, the junction contained 6 bases not matched to a gene. The CDR3 is made up of 15 amino acids. The DNA of the CDR3 is TGTGCCAGCAGCGGGTACAGGGGGCTTAACACTGAAGCTTTCTTT. Translated, it gives CASSGYRGLNTEAFF.

Only a few counts were recorded for this clone. V gene TRBV5-4 combines with J gene TRBJ2-1; TRBD1 matches 8 bases. V gave up 4 bases and J gave up 10 bases; unmatched junction bases: 10. CDR3 size: 14 residues. Germline assignment: CDR1 SGHNT and CDR2 YYREEE (reference sequence). The CDR3 DNA sequence: TGTGCCAGCAGCCTTCGGACAGGGTCTCAGGAGCAGTTCTTC. Translating gives CASSLRTGSQEQFF.